Listed here are 19 T cell receptor beta chains from one sample, sequenced in a study of shared clonotypes between healthy human individuals. Naive CD8 populations comprised CD45RO-negative cells positively selected for CCR7, excluding terminally differentiated effector memory CD45RA+ cells. Sequencing was performed with immunoSEQ multiplex PCR; in TCRdb, only in-frame clones are kept and a portion is missing. The table lists roughly 2.1 million clones, 93% of them singletons, with over 1.5% in the top ten. Sequenced input: naive CD8+ T cells from PBMCs. These receptors were obtained from a man younger than 30 in good health. Some clones in this sample may be carry-over from other donors' samples.

V gene TRBV4-2 combines with J gene TRBJ2-5; 9 bases match TRBD2. In germline, CDR1 is LGHNA, CDR2 YNFKEQ. Losses at the gene ends were 0 bases for V and 4 bases for J; bases not matched to a gene: 12. This CDR3 is built from 18 residues. CDR3 sequence: CASSQDTWPSGIVETQYF. Written as DNA, the CDR3 is TGTGCCAGCAGCCAAGACACTTGGCCTAGCGGGATCGTAGAGACCCAGTACTTC.

The chain couples TRBV27 to TRBJ1-1; no clear D. The germline gives CDR1 MNHEY, CDR2 SMNVEV (reference sequence). The CDR3 totals 16 residues. The ends were cut back, 2 bases at V and 1 base at J, with 14 bases in the middle. The CDR3: CASSLTPAATNTEAFF. The DNA of the CDR3 is TGTGCCAGCAGTTTAACCCCAGCGGCTACGAACACTGAAGCTTTCTTT.

The chain uses TRBV28 and TRBJ2-7; 7 bases match TRBD2. Germline CDR1 reads MDHEN; CDR2 reads SYDVKM. V dropped 5 bases and J dropped 2; count of bases not matched to a gene: 6. The CDR3 covers 14 residues. The CDR3 loop is CASSPLRETYEQYF. CDR3 coding DNA: TGTGCCAGCAGTCCCCTGCGGGAGACCTACGAGCAGTACTTC. Full variable domain (missing parts from reference TRBV28 and TRBJ2-7): DVKVTQSSRYLVKRTGEKVFLECVQDMDHENMFWYRQDPGLGLRLIYFSYDVKMKEKGDIPEGYSVSREKKERFSLILESASTNQTSMYLCASSPLRETYEQYFGPGTRLTVT.

On this clone: Different DNA sequences within this sample yield the same CDR3. This chain links TRBV5-6 with TRBJ2-7; no clear D gene. Trimming removed 0 bases from V and 0 bases from J, with 10 bases in between. CDR1 SGHDT and CDR2 YYEEEE come from the germline V gene. The CDR3 length is 15 residues. In DNA form, the CDR3 reads TGTGCCAGCAGCTTGGGAACGGCTAGCTCCTACGAGCAGTACTTC. It yields the protein CASSLGTASSYEQYF.

As regards this clone: This same CDR3 is encoded by further DNA sequences in the sample. The chain couples TRBV29-1 to TRBJ2-1, with D possibly being TRBD1 (5 bases). The CDR3 loop spans 14 amino acids. Trimming cost V 3 bases and J 1 base, with 10 bases left between them. Germline CDR1 and CDR2: SQVTM and ANQGSEA. Here the CDR3 DNA reads TGCAGCGTTGACCCCCCAGGGTCCTACAATGAGCAGTTCTTC. Residues: CSVDPPGSYNEQFF.

The chain links TRBV4-1 to TRBJ2-5, with no clear D. The J call is doubtful: the DNA matches TRBJ2-7 better. CDR1 and CDR2 (germline): MGHRA, YSYEKL. The CDR3 runs 14 residues. As DNA, the CDR3 is TGCGCCAGCAGCCAAGTGCAGAGAACCTACGAGCAGTACTTC. Its translation: CASSQVQRTYEQYF.

This chain connects TRBV13 to TRBJ2-7; perhaps TRBD2 as D (5 bases). Germline V gene sequence: CDR1 PRHDT, CDR2 FYEKMQ (reference sequence). This CDR3 is built from 13 residues. Trimming shortened V by 0 bases and J by 6 bases, and 9 bases separated the two germline ends. As DNA, the CDR3 is TGTGCCAGCAGCTTAGGCCGCGGGTTCGAGCAGTACTTC. This encodes CASSLGRGFEQYF. The full variable domain, in which reference TRBV13 and TRBJ2-7 provide the parts outside the CDR3, is AAGVIQSPRHLIKEKRETATLKCYPIPRHDTVYWYQQGPGQDPQFLISFYEKMQSDKGSIPDRFSAQQFSDYHSELNMSSLELGDSALYFCASSLGRGFEQYFGPGTRLTVT.

The J gene is TRBJ2-7, the V gene TRBV27; 8 bases line up with TRBD2. The CDR3 is made up of 16 amino acids. Germline V lookup: CDR1 MNHEY, CDR2 SMNVEV (reference sequence). The junction had 12 bases not matched to a gene; V was cut back by 5 bases and J by 3 bases. Written as DNA, the CDR3 is TGTGCCAGCAGTCAGGGGAGCGGGAGCGCACTCTACGAGCAGTACTTC. Its translation: CASSQGSGSALYEQYF.

The V call is TRBV5-6, the J call TRBJ2-1; 7 bases are a match to TRBD2. Germline V gives CDR1 SGHDT, CDR2 YYEEEE. The junction had 3 bases not matched to a gene; V was cut back by 2 bases and J by 7 bases. The length of the CDR3 is 13 residues. The CDR3 protein is CASSFGGRNEQFF. The CDR3 nucleotides are TGTGCCAGCAGCTTTGGCGGGAGAAATGAGCAGTTCTTC.

The chain recombines TRBV4-1 with TRBJ2-7, with D possibly being TRBD2 (6 bases). The CDR3 is 17 residues long. Trimming cost V 1 base and J 5 bases, with 21 bases left between them. Per the germline V gene, CDR1 is MGHRA and CDR2 is YSYEKL. CDR3 bases: TGCGCCAGCAGCCAAGTGGGCCCGACTAGTAGGTCAGACGAGCAGTACTTC. Encoded protein: CASSQVGPTSRSDEQYF.

The rearrangement links TRBV18 to TRBJ2-5; 10 bases line up with TRBD1. Germline trimming cut 5 bases from V and 3 bases from J; bases unmatched to any gene: 18. Looked up from germline, CDR1 is KGHSH and CDR2 is LQKENI. The CDR3 covers 19 residues. In DNA, the CDR3 is TGTGCCAGCTCAGCGACACCGGGACAGGGGACTGGATTGGAAGAGACCCAGTACTTC. This translates into CASSATPGQGTGLEETQYF. Full variable domain (remainder filled in from reference TRBV18 and TRBJ2-5): NAGVMQNPRHLVRRRGQEARLRCSPMKGHSHVYWYRQLPEEGLKFMVYLQKENIIDESGMPKERFSAEFPKEGPSILRIQQVVRGDSAAYFCASSATPGQGTGLEETQYFGPGTRLLVL.

This chain uses TRBV5-1 with TRBJ2-3; TRBD2 agrees at 9 bases. CDR3 length equals 18 residues. V lost 1 base, J lost 0 bases, and 9 bases stayed unmatched. Per germline, CDR1 SGHRS and CDR2 YFSETQ. This chain's CDR3 is CASSLPGLADASTDTQYF. Here the CDR3 DNA reads TGCGCCAGCAGCTTGCCGGGACTAGCAGACGCAAGCACAGATACGCAGTATTTT.

Regarding this clone: Other DNA sequences from this sample encode an identical CDR3 as well. The chain combines TRBV5-1 with TRBJ2-1; possibly TRBD1 or TRBD2 for D (6 bases each). Germline V gene sequence: CDR1 SGHRS, CDR2 YFSETQ. The CDR3 consists of 15 residues. V lost 2 bases and J 1 base, leaving 10 bases between the germline ends. The CDR3 nucleotides read TGCGCCAGCAGCTTAGGGGGGCTGTCCTACAATGAGCAGTTCTTC. Protein sequence: CASSLGGLSYNEQFF.

CDR3: CASSTPEGAGEKLFF. Here the CDR3 DNA reads TGTGCCAGCAGTACCCCCGAGGGGGCTGGTGAAAAACTGTTTTTT. V gene TRBV6-1 combines with J gene TRBJ1-4, with 7 bases identical to TRBD1. The J segment lost 7 bases and the V segment lost 5 bases, leaving 10 bases of the junction unmatched. CDR1 and CDR2 (germline): MNHNS, SASEGT. This CDR3 contains 15 residues.

V and J are TRBV30 and TRBJ1-5; D is uncertain. CDR1 and CDR2 from the germline V gene are GTSNPN and SVGIG (reference sequence). This CDR3 has 13 residues. The V end lost 3 bases, the J end lost 2 bases, and 8 bases lay between the germline ends. Here the CDR3 DNA reads TGTGCCTGGAGAGGGCAGGGCAATCAGCCCCAGCATTTT. Translated, it gives CAWRGQGNQPQHF.

The rearrangement links TRBV7-8 to TRBJ1-1, with D possibly being TRBD1 (5 bases). Germline V gene lookup returns CDR1 SGHVS and CDR2 FQNEAQ. The CDR3 is made up of 16 amino acids. Trimming pared 0 bases from V and 4 bases from J, leaving 15 bases between. Here the CDR3 DNA reads TGTGCCAGCAGCTTAGCCACGGTGCAGGGTGGCACTGAAGCTTTCTTT. Translated: CASSLATVQGGTEAFF.

V gene TRBV13 combines with J gene TRBJ2-1, with 7 bases fitting TRBD2. Per germline, CDR1 PRHDT and CDR2 FYEKMQ (reference sequence). This CDR3 has 15 residues. V dropped 8 bases and J dropped 8; count of bases not matched to a gene: 15. The CDR3 here is CASAPRGRESHEQFF. The CDR3 nucleotides are TGTGCCAGCGCGCCAAGAGGGCGGGAGTCCCATGAGCAGTTCTTC.

The rearrangement uses TRBV27 and TRBJ2-7; D unclear. The germline V gene has CDR1 MNHEY and CDR2 SMNVEV (reference sequence). Trimming pared 11 bases from V and 3 bases from J, leaving 23 bases between. The CDR3 extends over 15 amino acids. The CDR3 coding sequence is TGTGCCGAGAACGTCCGTGGTTTCTCCTACTACGAGCAGTACTTC. Its protein is CAENVRGFSYYEQYF.

The J gene is TRBJ2-3, the V gene TRBV18; D unresolved. Germline V gene sequence: CDR1 KGHSH, CDR2 LQKENI. Trimming cost V 3 bases and J 2 bases, with 12 bases left between them. CDR3 size: 15 residues. CDR3 nucleotides: TGTGCCAGCTCACCTTTAGTCTCTCACACAGATACGCAGTATTTT. Encoded protein: CASSPLVSHTDTQYF.